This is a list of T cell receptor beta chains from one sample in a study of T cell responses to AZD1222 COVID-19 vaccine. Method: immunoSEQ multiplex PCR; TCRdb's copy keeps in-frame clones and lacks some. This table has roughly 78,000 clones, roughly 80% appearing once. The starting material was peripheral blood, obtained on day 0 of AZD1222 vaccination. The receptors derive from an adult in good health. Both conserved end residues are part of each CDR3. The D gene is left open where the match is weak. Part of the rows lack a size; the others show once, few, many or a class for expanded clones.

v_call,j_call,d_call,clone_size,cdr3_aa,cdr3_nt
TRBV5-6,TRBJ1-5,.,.,CASSSAVGGNQPQHF,TGTGCCAGCAGCTCCGCGGTGGGGGGCAATCAGCCCCAGCATTTT
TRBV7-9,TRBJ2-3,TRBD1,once,CASSKAGRGRDTQYF,TGTGCCAGCAGCAAAGCGGGCAGGGGGCGTGATACGCAGTATTTT
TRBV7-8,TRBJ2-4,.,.,CASSLVGGIQYF,TGTGCCAGCAGCTTGGTCGGGGGCATTCAGTACTTC
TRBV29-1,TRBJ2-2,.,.,CSVEGGTYTGELFF,TGCAGCGTTGAAGGGGGGACCTACACCGGGGAGCTGTTTTTT
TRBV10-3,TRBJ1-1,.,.,CAIMRGLDRTEAFF,TGTGCCATCATGCGGGGGTTGGATAGAACTGAAGCTTTCTTT
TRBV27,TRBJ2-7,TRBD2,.,CASSTTYSGTSGSTYEQYF,TGTGCCAGCAGTACTACATACTCCGGGACTAGCGGGAGTACCTACGAGCAGTACTTC
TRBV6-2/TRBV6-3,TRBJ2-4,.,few,CASSYGTLGTKNIQYF,TGTGCCAGCAGTTATGGGACGCTTGGGACCAAAAACATTCAGTACTTC
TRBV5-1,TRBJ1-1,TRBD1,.,CASSYEGARTEAFF,TGCGCCAGCAGCTATGAGGGGGCGCGGACTGAAGCTTTCTTT
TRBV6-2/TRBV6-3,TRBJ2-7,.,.,CASSPTGEQYF,TGTGCCAGCAGTCCCACAGGAGAGCAGTACTTC
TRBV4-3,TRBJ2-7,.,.,CASSQGRGLGNEQYF,TGCGCCAGCAGCCAAGGGAGGGGGCTAGGGAACGAGCAGTACTTC
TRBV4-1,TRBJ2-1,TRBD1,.,CASSQDVLGVGTGMDNEQFF,TGCGCCAGCAGCCAAGACGTTTTGGGGGTTGGGACAGGGATGGACAATGAGCAGTTCTTC
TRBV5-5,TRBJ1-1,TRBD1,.,CASSLVWTGAGEAFF,TGTGCCAGCAGCTTGGTATGGACAGGGGCTGGCGAAGCTTTCTTT
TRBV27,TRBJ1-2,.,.,CASNPTGFDGYTF,TGTGCCAGCAACCCAACAGGGTTTGATGGCTACACCTTC
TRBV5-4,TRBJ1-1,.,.,CASIHGGWNTEAFF,TGTGCCAGCATTCACGGGGGCTGGAACACTGAAGCTTTCTTT
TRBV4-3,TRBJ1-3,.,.,CASSQGRGGAGNTIYF,TGCGCCAGCAGCCAGGGGCGGGGGGGCGCCGGAAACACCATATATTTT
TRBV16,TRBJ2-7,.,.,CASSQSGGRFYEQYF,TGTGCCAGCAGCCAATCGGGGGGACGGTTCTACGAGCAGTACTTC
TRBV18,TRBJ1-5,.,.,CASSPQGGDQPQHF,TGTGCCAGCTCACCACAGGGAGGGGATCAGCCCCAGCATTTT
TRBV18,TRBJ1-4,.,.,CASSPPKGALGDEKLFF,TGTGCCAGCTCACCACCGAAGGGTGCCCTGGGGGATGAAAAACTGTTTTTT
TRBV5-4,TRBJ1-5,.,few,CASSLPNQPQHF,TGTGCCAGCAGCTTGCCGAATCAGCCCCAGCATTTT
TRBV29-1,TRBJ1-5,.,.,CSAREGNQPQHF,TGCAGCGCAAGGGAGGGCAATCAGCCCCAGCATTTT
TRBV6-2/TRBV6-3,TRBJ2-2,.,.,CASSYMTRSRELFF,TGTGCCAGCAGTTATATGACTCGGAGCCGGGAGCTGTTTTTT
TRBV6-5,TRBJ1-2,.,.,CASGGRQDLYGYTF,TGTGCCAGCGGAGGCCGACAGGACCTCTATGGCTACACCTTC
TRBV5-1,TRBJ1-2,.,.,CASSFGSNYGYTF,TGCGCCAGCAGCTTTGGATCTAACTATGGCTACACCTTC
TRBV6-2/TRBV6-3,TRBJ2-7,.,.,CASSPLPYEQYF,TGTGCCAGCAGTCCCCTACCCTACGAGCAGTACTTC
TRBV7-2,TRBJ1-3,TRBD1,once,CASSLEQGVSGNTIYF,TGTGCCAGCAGCTTAGAACAGGGGGTCTCTGGAAACACCATATATTTT
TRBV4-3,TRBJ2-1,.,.,CASSLNSYNEQFF,TGCGCCAGCAGCCTTAACTCCTACAATGAGCAGTTCTTC
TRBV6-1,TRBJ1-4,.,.,CASSDPGEKLFF,TGTGCCAGCAGTGACCCCGGGGAAAAACTGTTTTTT
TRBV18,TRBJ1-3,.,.,CASSPFRLRGGNTIYF,TGTGCCAGCTCACCTTTTCGTTTGCGCGGAGGAAACACCATATATTTT
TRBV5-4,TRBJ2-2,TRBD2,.,CASSSPTSGGGNTGELFF,TGTGCCAGCAGCTCCCCGACTAGCGGGGGGGGGAACACCGGGGAGCTGTTTTTT
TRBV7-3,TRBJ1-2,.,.,CASSPSLGEIGYGYTF,TGTGCCAGCAGCCCCAGTTTAGGGGAGATCGGCTATGGCTACACCTTC
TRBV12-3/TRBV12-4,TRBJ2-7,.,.,CASSFGRTYEQYF,TGTGCCAGCAGTTTTGGACGGACCTACGAGCAGTACTTC
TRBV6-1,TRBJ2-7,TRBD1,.,CASSEGKGGFYEQYF,TGTGCCAGCAGTGAAGGTAAAGGGGGCTTCTACGAGCAGTACTTC
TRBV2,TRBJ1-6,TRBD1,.,CASSTQRTGAGSPLHF,TGTGCCAGCAGTACCCAGAGGACAGGGGCGGGTTCACCCCTCCACTTT
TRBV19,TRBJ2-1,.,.,CASSPAKTYNEQFF,TGTGCCAGTAGTCCGGCAAAGACCTACAATGAGCAGTTCTTC
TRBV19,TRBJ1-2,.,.,CASSIAQGYYGYTF,TGTGCCAGTAGTATAGCACAGGGATATTATGGCTACACCTTC
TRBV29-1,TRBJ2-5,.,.,CSVERGETQYF,TGCAGCGTTGAAAGGGGAGAGACCCAGTACTTC
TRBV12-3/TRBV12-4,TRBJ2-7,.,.,CASSLTGREQYF,TGTGCCAGCAGTTTAACAGGGCGCGAGCAGTACTTC
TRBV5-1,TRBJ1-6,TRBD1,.,CASSLEQGAAPLHF,TGCGCCAGCAGCTTGGAGCAGGGGGCCGCACCCCTCCACTTT
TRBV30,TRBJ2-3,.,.,CAWSVRGAGDTQYF,TGTGCCTGGAGTGTAAGGGGGGCTGGAGATACGCAGTATTTT
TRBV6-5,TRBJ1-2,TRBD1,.,CASSRGPSYGYTF,TGTGCCAGCTCGAGGGGGCCTTCCTATGGCTACACCTTC
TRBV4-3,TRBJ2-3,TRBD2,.,CASSQATSGGTDTQYF,TGCGCCAGCAGCCAGGCGACTAGCGGGGGAACAGATACGCAGTATTTT
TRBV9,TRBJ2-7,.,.,CASSLTGTNYYEQYF,TGTGCCAGCAGCCTGACCGGGACGAACTACTACGAGCAGTACTTC
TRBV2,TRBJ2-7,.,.,CASSDWDEQYF,TGTGCCAGCAGTGATTGGGACGAGCAGTACTTC
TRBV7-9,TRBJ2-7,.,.,CATSDRSYEQYF,TGTGCCACCTCAGACAGATCCTACGAGCAGTACTTC
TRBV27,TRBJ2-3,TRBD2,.,CASSGTGTSGGLDTQYF,TGTGCCAGCAGTGGAACCGGGACTAGCGGGGGGTTGGATACGCAGTATTTT
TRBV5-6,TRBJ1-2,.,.,CASSLDGRGGYTF,TGTGCCAGCAGCTTGGACGGGAGGGGTGGCTACACCTTC
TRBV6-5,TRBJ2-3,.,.,CASRRQTKGDTQYF,TGTGCCAGCAGAAGACAAACCAAGGGGGATACGCAGTATTTT
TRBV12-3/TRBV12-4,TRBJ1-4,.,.,CASSSGREKLFF,TGTGCCAGCAGTTCGGGTCGTGAAAAACTGTTTTTT
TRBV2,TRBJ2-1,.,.,CASSDGAGSYNEQFF,TGTGCCAGCAGTGATGGGGCCGGCTCCTACAATGAGCAGTTCTTC
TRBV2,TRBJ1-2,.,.,CASSEVPGTEGYTF,TGTGCCAGCAGTGAAGTGCCCGGGACTGAAGGCTACACCTTC
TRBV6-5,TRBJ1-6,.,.,CASTDRSSYNSPLHF,TGTGCCAGCACCGACAGGAGCTCCTATAATTCACCCCTCCACTTT
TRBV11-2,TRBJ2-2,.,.,CASSPQGPGELFF,TGTGCCAGCAGCCCACAGGGTCCCGGGGAGCTGTTTTTT
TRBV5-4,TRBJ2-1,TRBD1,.,CASSLGDRPYNEQFF,TGTGCCAGCAGCTTAGGGGACAGACCTTACAATGAGCAGTTCTTC
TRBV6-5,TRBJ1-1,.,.,CASTQNSRAFF,TGTGCCAGCACCCAGAACAGTAGAGCTTTCTTT
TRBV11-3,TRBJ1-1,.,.,CASSLLVNTEAFF,TGTGCCAGCAGCTTACTGGTCAACACTGAAGCTTTCTTT
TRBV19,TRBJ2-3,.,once,CASSIRTESTDTQYF,TGTGCCAGTAGTATTCGGACAGAAAGCACAGATACGCAGTATTTT
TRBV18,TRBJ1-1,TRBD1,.,CASFVTGTGGEAFF,TGTGCCAGCTTCGTGACAGGGACGGGAGGGGAAGCTTTCTTT
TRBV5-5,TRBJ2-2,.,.,CASSPRQGLTGELFF,TGTGCCAGCAGCCCTCGACAGGGACTGACCGGGGAGCTGTTTTTT